The 10 T cell receptor beta chains below were found in one sample sequenced in a study of T cells in tuberculosis. The sample's time point: new active TB diagnosis, blood taken before or within 7 days of starting treatment. Profiled with immunoSEQ multiplex PCR; TCRdb holds only in-frame clones, not every one. The table lists tens of thousands of clones, 92% of them singletons. The material sequenced was PBMCs, taken at tuberculosis diagnosis. Receptors were obtained from an adult with tuberculosis.

In DNA form, the CDR3 reads TGCGCCAGCAGCGACCTGGACAGTGGAAACACCATATATTTT. Its translation is CASSDLDSGNTIYF. The rearrangement joins TRBV5-1 to TRBJ1-3; possible D gene TRBD1, 6 bases. CDR3 length: 14 amino acids. CDR1 and CDR2 from the germline V gene are SGHRS and YFSETQ. Trimming took 4 bases from V and 3 from J, leaving 11 bases between them.

The chain recombines TRBV9 with TRBJ1-4; D perhaps matches TRBD1 (5 bases). The CDR3 covers 14 residues. CDR1 and CDR2 from the germline V gene are SGDLS and YYNGEE. Between the trimmed V and J ends, which lost 1 base and 8 bases, there was a span of 12 bases. As DNA, the CDR3 is TGTGCCAGCAGCGTATCAGGGTTAGAGGAAAAACTGTTTTTT. This codes for CASSVSGLEEKLFF.

The V and J genes are TRBV28 and TRBJ2-7; possibly TRBD1 for D (5 bases). This CDR3 comprises 15 residues. Trimming took 3 bases from V and 0 from J, leaving 12 bases between them. The V gene's germline CDR1 is MDHEN and CDR2 SYDVKM. The CDR3 nucleotides read TGTGCCAGCAGTTTCGGCAGGGCAGGCTCCTACGAGCAGTACTTC. It specifies CASSFGRAGSYEQYF.

The chain joins TRBV18 to TRBJ1-2; D is uncertain. Trimming stripped 5 bases from V and 10 bases from J, with 17 bases between. Germline V CDR1 and CDR2: KGHSH, LQKENI. The CDR3 covers 13 residues. CDR3 loop: CASSNVATGVYTF. CDR3 coding DNA: TGTGCCAGCTCAAACGTCGCTACGGGAGTCTACACCTTC.

This clone came up once. This rearrangement joins TRBV2 to TRBJ2-3; 9 nucleotides agree with TRBD1. Per germline, CDR1 SNHLY and CDR2 FYNNEI. The J segment lost 0 bases and the V segment lost 4 bases, leaving 5 bases of the junction unmatched. The CDR3 is 16 amino acids. Here the CDR3 DNA reads TGTGCCAGCAGTGGGCGGGACAGGGCTAGCACAGATACGCAGTATTTT. This gives the protein CASSGRDRASTDTQYF.

The rearrangement links TRBV6-6 to TRBJ2-1, with 10 bases fitting TRBD1. Germline V gives CDR1 MNHNY, CDR2 SVGAGI (reference sequence). CDR3 size: 15 residues. The V gene end was trimmed by 0 bases and the J gene end by 8 bases; junction bases not matched to a gene: 4. CDR3 loop: CASSYSGTGVYEQFF. CDR3 coding DNA: TGTGCCAGCAGTTACTCCGGGACAGGGGTCTATGAGCAGTTCTTC.

This chain connects TRBV7-3 to TRBJ2-1, with D perhaps matching TRBD2 (5 bases). Trimming stripped 2 bases from V and 6 bases from J, with 8 bases between. This CDR3 region has 13 residues. Germline CDR1 SGHTA, CDR2 FQGTGA. The DNA for the CDR3 is TGTGCCAGCAGCTTACAAGCGGCCAATGAGCAGTTCTTC. This gives the protein CASSLQAANEQFF.

J is TRBJ2-7 and V is TRBV28; 10 bases match TRBD1. Germline CDR1 is MDHEN and CDR2 is SYDVKM. After removal of 8 bases from V and 1 base from J, the junction contained 14 bases not matched to a gene. The CDR3 sequence is 17 residues long. The CDR3 spells CASYPSTGTGVSYEQYF. The CDR3 DNA follows: TGTGCCAGCTACCCCTCAACAGGGACAGGGGTATCCTACGAGCAGTACTTC.

This clone was observed a handful of times. V is TRBV10-2 and J is TRBJ2-7; 8 bases are a match to TRBD1. CDR3 length equals 13 residues. V lost 4 bases to trimming and J lost 6 bases; unmatched junction nucleotides: 5. Germline CDR1 WSHSY, CDR2 SAAADI. The CDR3 DNA is TGCGCCAGCAGTGGGACAGGGTTCGGCGAGCAGTACTTC. Translation: CASSGTGFGEQYF.

The chain uses TRBV15 and TRBJ2-2; 7 bases are shared with TRBD2. J lost 11 bases, V lost 1 base, and 13 bases had no gene match. Germline values: CDR1 LNHNV, CDR2 YYDKDF (reference sequence). The CDR3 extends over 16 amino acids. This CDR3 is CATSRVLGEGLKELFF. The CDR3 DNA follows: TGTGCCACCAGCAGAGTTCTGGGGGAGGGCCTTAAAGAGCTGTTTTTT.